Following are 16 T cell receptor beta chains from one sample sequenced in a study of T cell repertoires in cytomegalovirus infection. TCRdb re-derived calls from the reads in MiXCR, one entry per CDR3 protein. Seen here are about 400,000 distinct CDR3 sequences, about a sixth observed once, and the top ten hold around 10%. Material for sequencing was PBMCs. The receptor set was obtained from a human donor in good health (CMV status not recorded). Some clones in this sample may be carry-over from other donors' samples.

This clonotype was detected many times. The chain uses TRBV6-1 and TRBJ2-7, with TRBD1 matching over 9 bases. Germline V gives CDR1 MNHNS, CDR2 SASEGT. J was trimmed by 2 bases and V by 7 bases; bases with no gene match: 3. The CDR3 consists of 13 residues. CDR3 loop: CASMRDRAYEQYF. The CDR3 DNA reads TGTGCCAGCATGAGGGACAGGGCCTACGAGCAGTACTTC.

This clonotype was observed a few times. Compared with germline, one end of the junction differs, possibly owing to a read error. This chain links TRBV5-6 with TRBJ1-2; tentative D call: TRBD1 (5 bases). This CDR3 has 13 residues. The germline CDR1 and CDR2 sequences are SGHDT and YYEEEE. The CDR3 reads CASGLWGNYGYTF. In DNA, the CDR3 is TGTGCCAGCGGCTTATGGGGGAACTATGGCTACACCTTC. Full variable domain (remainder filled in from reference TRBV5-6 and TRBJ1-2): DAGVTQSPTHLIKTRGQQVTLRCSPKSGHDTVSWYQQALGQGPQFIFQYYEEEERQRGNFPDRFSGHQFPNYSSELNVNALLLGDSALYLCASGLWGNYGYTFGSGTRLTVV.

The chain carries TRBV5-4 and TRBJ1-2; no firm D call. This CDR3 spans 14 amino acids. Trimming removed 1 base from V and 2 bases from J, with 9 bases in between. In germline, CDR1 is SGHNT, CDR2 YYREEE (reference sequence). This CDR3 reads CASSLPQRNYGYTF. The CDR3 nucleotides read TGTGCCAGCAGCTTGCCACAGAGGAACTATGGCTACACCTTC.

The genes are TRBV12-3 or TRBV12-4 and TRBJ1-2; D uncertain. Trimming removed 4 bases from V and 6 bases from J, with 6 bases in between. This CDR3 region has 11 residues. The CDR3 spells CASSYIHGYTF. CDR3 in DNA: TGTGCCAGCAGTTATATCCATGGCTACACCTTC.

The chain links TRBV10-3 to TRBJ2-7; D remains unclear. Germline assignment: CDR1 ENHRY and CDR2 SYGVKD. This CDR3 spans 11 amino acids. Trimming took 10 bases from V and 2 from J, leaving 9 bases between them. CDR3 DNA: TGTGCCACGGGTACCCCCTACGAGCAGTACTTC. Its protein is CATGTPYEQYF.

This sequence joins TRBV12-3 or TRBV12-4 and TRBJ1-2; 7 bases agree with TRBD1. The junction had 4 bases not matched to a gene; V was cut back by 5 bases and J by 4 bases. The CDR3 consists of 13 residues. The CDR3 region has the DNA TGTGCCAGCAGTCCAGGGACAGCCTATGGCTACACCTTC. It encodes CASSPGTAYGYTF.

This clonotype occurred many times. The gene calls are TRBV28 and TRBJ2-7, with 7 bases identical to TRBD2. V shed 4 bases and J 2 bases; nucleotides not matched to a gene: 11. Germline values: CDR1 MDHEN, CDR2 SYDVKM. The CDR3 consists of 16 residues. In nucleotides, the CDR3 is TGTGCCAGCAGTTCGGGGGGTCCCACCAGCCCCTACGAGCAGTACTTC. This sequence encodes CASSSGGPTSPYEQYF. Using reference TRBV28 and TRBJ2-7 for the parts outside the CDR3, the full variable domain is DVKVTQSSRYLVKRTGEKVFLECVQDMDHENMFWYRQDPGLGLRLIYFSYDVKMKEKGDIPEGYSVSREKKERFSLILESASTNQTSMYLCASSSGGPTSPYEQYFGPGTRLTVT.

The table lists this clonotype with a few counts. The chain couples TRBV7-6 to TRBJ1-1; D is uncertain. V gave up 5 bases and J gave up 8 bases, with 15 bases separating them. The germline gives CDR1 SGHVS, CDR2 FNYEAQ. This CDR3 contains 13 residues. This CDR3 reads CASSPGYKREAFF. The CDR3 nucleotides are TGTGCCAGCAGCCCGGGATATAAGCGGGAAGCTTTCTTT.

The chain links TRBV29-1 to TRBJ1-1, with 8 bases lining up with TRBD1. The V and J ends lost 4 bases and 5 bases, in that order; junction bases with no gene match: 6. The CDR3 is 13 residues long. From germline, CDR1 is SQVTM and CDR2 ANQGSEA. CDR3 region: CSVGQGPGTEAFF. CDR3 nucleotides: TGCAGCGTTGGACAGGGGCCGGGGACTGAAGCTTTCTTT.

The rearrangement links TRBV4-1 to TRBJ2-2; 9 positions match TRBD2. CDR1 is MGHRA and CDR2 is YSYEKL in the germline V gene. Trimming at V came to 2 bases and at J to 1 base, leaving 8 bases not matched to a gene. CDR3 length: 18 amino acids. Written as DNA, the CDR3 is TGCGCCAGCAGCCAAAAAATCCCAGCGGGGGGGAACACCGGGGAGCTGTTTTTT. Residues: CASSQKIPAGGNTGELFF.

This clonotype came up many times. The chain uses TRBV12-5 and TRBJ2-7; 7 bases match TRBD1. CDR1 is LGHNT and CDR2 is FRNRAP in the germline V gene. After removal of 5 bases from V and 6 bases from J, the junction contained 13 bases not matched to a gene. This CDR3 comprises 15 residues. In nucleotides, the CDR3 is TGTGCTAGTGGTCTCGCCGGGACAGATAGGGGCGAGCAGTACTTC. Translation gives CASGLAGTDRGEQYF.

The DNA for the CDR3 is TGCGCCAGCGGGACAGGGGTTGATCCGATCACAGATACGCAGTATTTT. Amino acid sequence: CASGTGVDPITDTQYF. The J gene is TRBJ2-3, the V gene TRBV5-1; 10 bases line up with TRBD1. J was trimmed by 2 bases and V by 7 bases; bases with no gene match: 10. There are 16 residues in the CDR3. Germline CDR1 is SGHRS and CDR2 is YFSETQ.

The V and J genes are TRBV7-2 and TRBJ2-7; 11 nucleotides align to TRBD1. This CDR3 region has 18 residues. V shed 5 bases, J shed 3 bases, and the junction held 15 bases outside the gene matches. CDR1 SGHTA and CDR2 FQGNSA come from the germline V gene. CDR3 amino acids: CASSRDRGGDPYHYEQYF. The CDR3 nucleotides read TGTGCCAGCAGCCGGGACAGGGGGGGAGACCCCTATCACTACGAGCAGTACTTC.

The chain couples TRBV30 to TRBJ1-1; no reliable D call. Germline V CDR1 and CDR2: GTSNPN, SVGIG (reference sequence). The CDR3 totals 13 residues. Between the trimmed V and J ends, which lost 2 bases and 0 bases, there was a span of 7 bases. CDR3: CAWSSGLNTEAFF. The CDR3 region has the DNA TGTGCCTGGAGTAGTGGTCTGAACACTGAAGCTTTCTTT.

This clonotype was recorded at least ten times. V and J are TRBV7-2 and TRBJ2-7; D possibly matches TRBD1 or TRBD2 (5 bases each). V was cut by 4 bases and J by 2 bases, with 15 bases left in between. CDR3 length: 15 residues. Germline V lookup: CDR1 SGHTA, CDR2 FQGNSA. CDR3 sequence (DNA): TGTGCCAGCAGCTCGACGAGGGAAGGGGCCTACGAGCAGTACTTC. This translates into CASSSTREGAYEQYF.

The rearrangement links TRBV9 to TRBJ2-2; D gene ambiguous. This CDR3 spans 14 amino acids. Germline V CDR1 and CDR2: SGDLS, YYNGEE. V was pared by 1 base and J by 3 bases, with 7 bases between. Here the CDR3 DNA reads TGTGCCAGCAGCGTAAATGACTACACCGGGGAGCTGTTTTTT. It is translated as CASSVNDYTGELFF.